One and the same sample provided the 19 T cell receptor beta chains below, sequenced in a study of identifying expanded T cells in peripheral blood. The data were produced by immunoSEQ multiplex PCR, yet TCRdb's version contains in-frame clones alone and is incomplete. The data show about 94,000 clones, over 75% seen once. The sequenced sample was blood. Every receptor here comes from a person aged 18-70 years in good health.

The gene calls are TRBV10-3 and TRBJ2-3; D unresolved. The V end was cut by 7 bases, the J end by 6 bases, with 14 bases between. CDR1 is ENHRY, CDR2 SYGVKD, per germline. The length of the CDR3 is 13 residues. Written as DNA, the CDR3 is TGTGCCATCAACAGACAAGTCGCGGATACGCAGTATTTT. Amino acids: CAINRQVADTQYF.

This rearrangement joins TRBV7-3 to TRBJ1-2; D gene ambiguous. The V and J ends lost 0 bases and 8 bases respectively, with 13 bases between them. Per the germline V gene, CDR1 is SGHTA and CDR2 is FQGTGA. The CDR3 runs 14 residues. The CDR3 sequence: CASSLTGSGKGYTF. As DNA, the CDR3 is TGTGCCAGCAGCTTAACTGGCAGTGGGAAGGGCTACACCTTC.

The chain is built from TRBV11-3 and TRBJ1-1; no clear D. The V gene's germline CDR1 is SGHNT and CDR2 YENEEA. The CDR3 sequence is 15 residues long. Between the trimmed V and J ends, which lost 0 bases and 0 bases, there was a span of 8 bases. The CDR3 sequence is CASSLDPLMNTEAFF. As DNA, the CDR3 is TGTGCCAGCAGCTTAGATCCGCTAATGAACACTGAAGCTTTCTTT.

This chain joins TRBV6-5 and TRBJ1-2; TRBD1 is a possible D gene (6 bases). CDR1 MNHEY and CDR2 SVGAGI come from the germline V gene. The CDR3 totals 13 residues. The V gene lost 9 bases and the J gene lost 2 bases, with 13 bases spanning the gap. CDR3 sequence (DNA): TGTGCCAGTAGGACAGTAGCAAACTATGGCTACACCTTC. The encoded protein is CASRTVANYGYTF.

This clone rates as large. This chain connects TRBV19 to TRBJ2-7, with a weak D call TRBD2 (5 bases). The CDR3 runs 14 residues. Germline CDR1 and CDR2: LNHDA and SQIVND (reference sequence). V was trimmed by 6 bases and J by 1 base, leaving 13 bases between them. Here the CDR3 reads CASSAGRESYEQYF. The CDR3 DNA sequence: TGTGCCAGTAGCGCTGGACGGGAATCCTACGAGCAGTACTTC.

This chain uses TRBV9 with TRBJ2-7; D is perhaps TRBD1 (6 bases). CDR1 SGDLS and CDR2 YYNGEE come from the germline V gene. CDR3 length: 14 residues. Trimming stripped 4 bases from V and 4 bases from J, with 15 bases between. CDR3 bases: TGTGCCAGCAGCCCCCCCGGACAGCCGTACGAGCAGTACTTC. Protein: CASSPPGQPYEQYF.

The chain employs TRBV25-1 and TRBJ1-6; the D gene is possibly TRBD1 (6 bases). CDR1 is MGHDK and CDR2 is SYGVNS in the germline V gene. This CDR3 comprises 15 residues. Trimming took off 1 base at V and 7 bases at J, with 11 bases between the two ends. In DNA, the CDR3 is TGTGCCAGCAGTGAATTGGACAGAGAAAATTCACCCCTCCACTTT. Translation gives CASSELDRENSPLHF. Full variable domain (rest looked up from reference TRBV25-1 and TRBJ1-6): EADIYQTPRYLVIGTGKKITLECSQTMGHDKMYWYQQDPGMELHLIHYSYGVNSTEKGDLSSESTVSRIRTEHFPLTLESARPSHTSQYLCASSELDRENSPLHFGNGTRLTVT.

The chain links TRBV28 to TRBJ1-1; D possibly corresponds to TRBD1 (5 bases). The CDR3 contains 13 residues. The germline CDR1 and CDR2 sequences are MDHEN and SYDVKM. V was trimmed by 5 bases and J by 3 bases, leaving 10 bases between them. The CDR3 here is CASSIQVDTEAFF. DNA of the CDR3: TGTGCCAGCAGTATACAGGTTGACACTGAAGCTTTCTTT.

This clone was detected a few times. This chain uses TRBV19 with TRBJ1-1; D may be TRBD1 (5 bases). Trimming shortened V by 7 bases and J by 4 bases, and 19 bases separated the two germline ends. CDR3 size: 15 residues. The germline CDR1 and CDR2 sequences are LNHDA and SQIVND (reference sequence). The chain's CDR3 is CASTPLLGGTTEAFF. The CDR3 DNA follows: TGTGCCAGTACCCCTCTCTTAGGCGGGACCACTGAAGCTTTCTTT.

The rearrangement joins TRBV9 to TRBJ1-2, with D possibly being TRBD1 (5 bases). This CDR3 has 14 amino acids. The V gene's germline CDR1 is SGDLS and CDR2 YYNGEE. Trimming removed 3 bases at V and 2 bases at J, with 11 bases between. The CDR3 loop is CASSASRGNYGYTF. Here the CDR3 DNA reads TGTGCCAGCAGCGCTTCGAGGGGAAACTATGGCTACACCTTC.

The chain links TRBV7-7 to TRBJ2-7, with D possibly matching TRBD1 (6 bases). The CDR3 loop spans 13 amino acids. CDR1 and CDR2 from the germline V gene are SSHAT and FNYEAQ (reference sequence). The V end was cut by 6 bases, the J end by 6 bases, with 15 bases between. The CDR3 bases are TGTGCCAGCAGTTTTAGCCGGGACACCGAGCAGTACTTC. Translation gives CASSFSRDTEQYF.

This chain links TRBV25-1 with TRBJ1-1; no clear D. CDR3 size: 12 residues. CDR1 and CDR2 from the germline V gene are MGHDK and SYGVNS. V gave up 6 bases and J gave up 10 bases, with 15 bases separating them. CDR3 sequence: CASSHVTSAAFF. The CDR3 DNA reads as TGTGCCAGCAGCCACGTAACGTCTGCAGCTTTCTTT.

This chain uses TRBV5-1 with TRBJ2-5, with 7 nucleotides matching TRBD1. The germline gives CDR1 SGHRS, CDR2 YFSETQ. After removal of 1 base from V and 7 bases from J, the junction contained 4 bases not matched to a gene. This CDR3 contains 13 residues. Written as DNA, the CDR3 is TGCGCCAGCAGCTTGCAGGGGGAAGGGACCCAGTACTTC. Translation: CASSLQGEGTQYF.

The V gene is TRBV11-2, the J gene TRBJ1-2; maybe TRBD1 (6 bases). Per the germline V gene, CDR1 is SGHAT and CDR2 is FQNNGV. CDR3 size: 13 residues. V was shortened by 5 bases and J by 2 bases, with 9 bases between the two germline ends. The CDR3 nucleotides read TGTGCCAGCAGCCACGGACAGAACTATGGCTACACCTTC. This gives the protein CASSHGQNYGYTF.

This rearrangement joins TRBV7-8 to TRBJ1-5; weak D call: TRBD1 (6 bases). The CDR3 extends over 13 amino acids. V lost 1 base to trimming and J lost 8 bases, with 9 bases between them. In germline, CDR1 is SGHVS, CDR2 FQNEAQ. The CDR3 DNA sequence: TGTGCCAGCAGCTTAGGGGGGCTCGAGCCCCAGCATTTT. This encodes CASSLGGLEPQHF.

The chain employs TRBV6-6 and TRBJ2-3; D may correspond to TRBD1 or TRBD2 (6 bases each). Trimming pared 6 bases from V and 1 base from J, leaving 17 bases between. Germline values: CDR1 MNHNY, CDR2 SVGAGI (reference sequence). CDR3 size: 16 residues. Here the CDR3 DNA reads TGTGCCAGCAGGAGGGGGGCAGGAGTTGGCACAGATACGCAGTATTTT. This translates into CASRRGAGVGTDTQYF.

This clone was recorded only once. V usage is TRBV6-5 and J usage is TRBJ2-7, with D perhaps matching TRBD2 (6 bases). Germline loops: CDR1 MNHEY, CDR2 SVGAGI. Trimming stripped 5 bases from V and 3 bases from J, with 11 bases between. This CDR3 spans 13 amino acids. In nucleotides, the CDR3 is TGTGCCAGCAGTAGGACTACCCACTACGAGCAGTACTTC. Amino acid sequence: CASSRTTHYEQYF.

The rearrangement links TRBV10-3 to TRBJ2-6; D is ambiguous. The CDR3 spans 16 residues. Trimming took off 0 bases at V and 0 bases at J, with 6 bases between the two ends. Germline V gene sequence: CDR1 ENHRY, CDR2 SYGVKD. The CDR3: CAISESSRSGANVLTF. Written as DNA, the CDR3 is TGTGCCATCAGTGAGTCGTCTCGCTCTGGGGCCAACGTCCTGACTTTC.

V is TRBV5-6 and J is TRBJ1-2, with D tentatively TRBD1 (5 bases). This CDR3 comprises 15 residues. With 4 bases removed from V and 2 bases from J, the gap between germline ends came to 15 bases. In germline, CDR1 is SGHDT, CDR2 YYEEEE. DNA of the CDR3: TGTGCCAGCAGCCCTGGGGCCTTTGTCAACTATGGCTACACCTTC. Translated, it gives CASSPGAFVNYGYTF.